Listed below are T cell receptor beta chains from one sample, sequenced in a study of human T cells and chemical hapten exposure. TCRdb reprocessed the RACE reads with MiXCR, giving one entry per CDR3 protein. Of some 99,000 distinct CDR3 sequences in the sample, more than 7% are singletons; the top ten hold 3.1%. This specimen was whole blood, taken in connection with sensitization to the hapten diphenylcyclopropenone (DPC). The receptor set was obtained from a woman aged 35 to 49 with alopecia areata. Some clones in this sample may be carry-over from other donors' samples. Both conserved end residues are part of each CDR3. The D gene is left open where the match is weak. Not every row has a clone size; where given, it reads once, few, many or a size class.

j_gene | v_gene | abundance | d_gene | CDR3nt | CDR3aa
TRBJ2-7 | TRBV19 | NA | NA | TGTGCCAGTAGTATATATGGGGGCAACTCCTACGAGCAGTACTTC | CASSIYGGNSYEQYF
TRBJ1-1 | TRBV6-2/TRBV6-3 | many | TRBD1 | TGTGCCAGCAGACACAGGGGAACTGAAGCTTTCTTT | CASRHRGTEAFF
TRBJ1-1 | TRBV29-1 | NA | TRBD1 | TGCAGCGTCAGTATACAGGGGAAGAACACTGAAGCTTTCTTT | CSVSIQGKNTEAFF
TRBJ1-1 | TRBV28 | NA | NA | TGTGCCAGCAGTTTGGGGGGGAAGGTTGAAGCTTTCTTT | CASSLGGKVEAFF
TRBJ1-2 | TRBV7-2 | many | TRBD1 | TGTGCCAGCAGCTTCCCCGGAAGGCGGGACAGGGACTATGGCTACACCTTC | CASSFPGRRDRDYGYTF
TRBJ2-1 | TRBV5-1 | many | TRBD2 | TGCGCCAGCAGCCCGACTAGCGGGGGGCCGGGAGGGGAGCAGTTCTTC | CASSPTSGGPGGEQFF
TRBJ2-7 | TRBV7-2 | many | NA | TGTGCCAGCAGCACCTACGAGCAGTACTTC | CASSTYEQYF
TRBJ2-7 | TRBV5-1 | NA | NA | TGCGCCAGCAGCTTGGGAGCAATCGTGGAATACGAGCAGTACTTC | CASSLGAIVEYEQYF
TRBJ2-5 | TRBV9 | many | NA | TGTGCCAGCAGCGTAGAGGAAGAGACCCAGTACTTC | CASSVEEETQYF
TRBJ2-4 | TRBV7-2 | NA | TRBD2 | TGTGCCAGCAGCTTAGGGACTAGCGGGGCGGCCAAAAACATTCAGTACTTC | CASSLGTSGAAKNIQYF
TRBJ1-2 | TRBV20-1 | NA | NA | TGCAGTGCTAGTGCGGCAGGGAGGGGCTATGGCTACACCTTC | CSASAAGRGYGYTF
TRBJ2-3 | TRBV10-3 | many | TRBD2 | TGTGCCATCAAGGACGGGGGGAAGACAGATACGCAGTATTTT | CAIKDGGKTDTQYF
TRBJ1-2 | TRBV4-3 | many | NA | TGCGCCAGCAGCCGCGAACCCCAGGGTACTAACTATGGCTACACCTTC | CASSREPQGTNYGYTF
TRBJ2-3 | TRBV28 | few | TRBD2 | TGTGCCAGCATCGCCGGGACTAGAGTTTGGGGAGATACGCAGTATTTT | CASIAGTRVWGDTQYF
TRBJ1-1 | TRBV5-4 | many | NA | TGTGCCAGCGTTCCCGAGGTCAGGGGATCTGAAGCTTTCTTT | CASVPEVRGSEAFF
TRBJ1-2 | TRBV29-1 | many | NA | TGCAGCGTTGCCACTAACTATGGCTACACCTTC | CSVATNYGYTF
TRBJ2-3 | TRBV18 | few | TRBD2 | TGTGCCAGCTCACCAGATCCAGGGACTACCACAGATACGCAGTATTTT | CASSPDPGTTTDTQYF